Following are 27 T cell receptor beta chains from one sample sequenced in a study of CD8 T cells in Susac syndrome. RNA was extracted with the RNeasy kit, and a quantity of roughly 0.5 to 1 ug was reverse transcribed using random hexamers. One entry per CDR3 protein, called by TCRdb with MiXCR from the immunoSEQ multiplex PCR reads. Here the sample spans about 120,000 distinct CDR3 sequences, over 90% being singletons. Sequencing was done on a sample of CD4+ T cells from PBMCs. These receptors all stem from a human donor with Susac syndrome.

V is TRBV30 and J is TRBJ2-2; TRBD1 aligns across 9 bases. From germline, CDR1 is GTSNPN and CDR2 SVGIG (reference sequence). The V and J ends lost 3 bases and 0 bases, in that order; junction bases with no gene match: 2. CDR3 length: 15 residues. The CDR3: CAWSGDRANTGELFF. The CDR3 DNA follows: TGTGCCTGGAGCGGGGACAGGGCGAACACCGGGGAGCTGTTTTTT.

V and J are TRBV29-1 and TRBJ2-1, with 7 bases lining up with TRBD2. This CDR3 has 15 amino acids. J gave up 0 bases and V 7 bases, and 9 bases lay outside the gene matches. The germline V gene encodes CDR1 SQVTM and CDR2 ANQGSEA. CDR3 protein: CSAKGLPTSYNEQFF. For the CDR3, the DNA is TGCAGCGCTAAGGGACTACCAACCTCCTACAATGAGCAGTTCTTC.

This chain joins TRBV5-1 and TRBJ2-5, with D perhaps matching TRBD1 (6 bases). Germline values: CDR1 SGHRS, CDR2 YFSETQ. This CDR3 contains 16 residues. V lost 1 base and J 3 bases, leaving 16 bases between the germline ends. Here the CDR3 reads CASSLMTGPPKETQYF. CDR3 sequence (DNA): TGCGCCAGCAGCTTGATGACAGGCCCACCTAAAGAGACCCAGTACTTC. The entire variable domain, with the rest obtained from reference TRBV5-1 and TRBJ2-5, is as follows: KAGVTQTPRYLIKTRGQQVTLSCSPISGHRSVSWYQQTPGQGLQFLFEYFSETQRNKGNFPGRFSGRQFSNSRSEMNVSTLELGDSALYLCASSLMTGPPKETQYFGPGTRLLVL.

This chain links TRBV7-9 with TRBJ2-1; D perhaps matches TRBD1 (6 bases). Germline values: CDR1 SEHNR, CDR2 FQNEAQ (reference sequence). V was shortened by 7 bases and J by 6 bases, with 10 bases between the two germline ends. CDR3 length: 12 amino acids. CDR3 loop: CASTSGVNEQFF. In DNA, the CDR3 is TGTGCCAGCACCTCAGGGGTCAATGAGCAGTTCTTC.

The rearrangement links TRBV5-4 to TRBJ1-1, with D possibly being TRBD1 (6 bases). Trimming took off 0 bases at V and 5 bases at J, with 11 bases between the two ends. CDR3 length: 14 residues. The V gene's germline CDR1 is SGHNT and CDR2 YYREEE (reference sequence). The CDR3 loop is CASSLGGAGTEAFF. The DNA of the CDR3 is TGTGCCAGCAGCTTGGGGGGGGCCGGGACTGAAGCTTTCTTT.

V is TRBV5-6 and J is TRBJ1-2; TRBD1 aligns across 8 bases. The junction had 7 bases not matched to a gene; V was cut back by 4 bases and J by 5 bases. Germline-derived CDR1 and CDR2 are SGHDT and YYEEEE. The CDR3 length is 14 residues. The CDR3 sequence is CASSAGTGAYGYTF. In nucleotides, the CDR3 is TGTGCCAGCAGCGCGGGGACAGGCGCTTATGGCTACACCTTC.

CDR3 in amino acids: CASSAEGAGGYTF. The CDR3 DNA sequence: TGTGCCAGCAGCGCAGAGGGGGCGGGGGGCTACACCTTC. V and J are TRBV7-8 and TRBJ1-2, with 7 nucleotides matching TRBD1. The germline gives CDR1 SGHVS, CDR2 FQNEAQ. J lost 8 bases, V lost 5 bases, and 8 bases had no gene match. CDR3 length equals 13 residues.

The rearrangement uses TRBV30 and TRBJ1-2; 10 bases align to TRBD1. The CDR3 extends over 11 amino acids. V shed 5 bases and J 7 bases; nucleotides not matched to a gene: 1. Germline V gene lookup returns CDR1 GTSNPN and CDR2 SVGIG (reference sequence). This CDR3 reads CAWGTGVGYTF. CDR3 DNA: TGTGCCTGGGGGACAGGGGTTGGCTACACCTTC.

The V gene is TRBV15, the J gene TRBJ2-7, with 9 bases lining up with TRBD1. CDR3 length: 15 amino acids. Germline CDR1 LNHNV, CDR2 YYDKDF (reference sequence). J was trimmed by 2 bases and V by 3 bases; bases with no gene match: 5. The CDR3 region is CATSREGDRAYEQYF. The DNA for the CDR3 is TGTGCCACCAGCAGGGAGGGGGACAGGGCCTACGAGCAGTACTTC.

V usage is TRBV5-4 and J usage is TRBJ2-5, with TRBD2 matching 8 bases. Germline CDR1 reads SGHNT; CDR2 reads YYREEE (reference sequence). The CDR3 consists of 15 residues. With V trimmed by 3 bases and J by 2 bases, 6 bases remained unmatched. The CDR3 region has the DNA TGTGCCAGCAGCTCGGCTAGCGGGCCTCAAGAGACCCAGTACTTC. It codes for CASSSASGPQETQYF.

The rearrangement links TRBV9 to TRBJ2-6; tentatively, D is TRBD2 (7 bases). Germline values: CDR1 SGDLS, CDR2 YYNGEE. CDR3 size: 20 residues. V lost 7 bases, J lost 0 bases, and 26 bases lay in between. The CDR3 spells CASQRYPPGGGGSGANVLTF. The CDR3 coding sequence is TGTGCCAGCCAGCGTTACCCCCCGGGGGGCGGAGGCTCTGGGGCCAACGTCCTGACTTTC.

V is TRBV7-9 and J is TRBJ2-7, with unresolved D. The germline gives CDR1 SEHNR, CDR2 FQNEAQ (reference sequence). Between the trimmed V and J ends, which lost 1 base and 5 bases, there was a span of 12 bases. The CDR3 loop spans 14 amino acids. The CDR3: CASSLGRSQDEQYF. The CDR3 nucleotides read TGTGCCAGCAGCTTAGGCAGGTCGCAGGACGAGCAGTACTTC.

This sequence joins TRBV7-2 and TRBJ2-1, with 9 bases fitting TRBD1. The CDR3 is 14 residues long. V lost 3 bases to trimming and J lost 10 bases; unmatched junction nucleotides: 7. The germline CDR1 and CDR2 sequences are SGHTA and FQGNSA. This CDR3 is CASSLGTGTGEQFF. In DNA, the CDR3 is TGTGCCAGCAGCTTGGGGACTGGGACAGGGGAGCAGTTCTTC.

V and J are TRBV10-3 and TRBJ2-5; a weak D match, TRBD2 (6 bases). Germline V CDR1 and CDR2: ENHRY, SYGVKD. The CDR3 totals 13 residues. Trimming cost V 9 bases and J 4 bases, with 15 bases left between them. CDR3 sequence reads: CAILAELGETQYF. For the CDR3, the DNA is TGTGCCATATTAGCGGAGCTGGGAGAGACCCAGTACTTC.

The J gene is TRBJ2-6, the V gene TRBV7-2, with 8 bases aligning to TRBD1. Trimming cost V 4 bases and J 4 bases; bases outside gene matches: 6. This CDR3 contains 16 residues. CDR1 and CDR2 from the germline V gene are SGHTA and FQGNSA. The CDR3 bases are TGTGCCAGCAGCTCTTGGACAGGGAACGGGGCCAACGTCCTGACTTTC. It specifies CASSSWTGNGANVLTF.

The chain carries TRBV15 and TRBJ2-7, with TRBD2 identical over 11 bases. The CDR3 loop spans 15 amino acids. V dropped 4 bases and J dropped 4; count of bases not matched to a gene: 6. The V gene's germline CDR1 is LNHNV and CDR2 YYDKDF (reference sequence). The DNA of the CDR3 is TGTGCCACCAGCATTGGGACTAGCGGAGGGTACGAGCAGTACTTC. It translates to CATSIGTSGGYEQYF.

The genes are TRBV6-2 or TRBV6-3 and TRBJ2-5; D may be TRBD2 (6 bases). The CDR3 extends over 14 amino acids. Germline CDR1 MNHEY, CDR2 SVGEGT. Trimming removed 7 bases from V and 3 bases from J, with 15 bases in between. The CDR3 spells CASKGGILEETQYF. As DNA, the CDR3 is TGTGCCAGCAAAGGAGGGATACTAGAAGAGACCCAGTACTTC.

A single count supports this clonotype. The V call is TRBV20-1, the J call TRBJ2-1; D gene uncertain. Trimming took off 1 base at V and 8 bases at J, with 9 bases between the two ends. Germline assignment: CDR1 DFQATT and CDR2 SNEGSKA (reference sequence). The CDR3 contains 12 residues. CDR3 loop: CSARASYHEQFF. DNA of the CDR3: TGCAGTGCTAGAGCTTCGTACCATGAGCAGTTCTTC.

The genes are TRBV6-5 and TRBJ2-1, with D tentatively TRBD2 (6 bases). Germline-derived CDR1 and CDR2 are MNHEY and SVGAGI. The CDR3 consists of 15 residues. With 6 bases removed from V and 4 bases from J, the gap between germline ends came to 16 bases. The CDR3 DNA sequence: TGTGCCAGCAGACGGGGGACCCTGGGGTACAATGAGCAGTTCTTC. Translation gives CASRRGTLGYNEQFF.

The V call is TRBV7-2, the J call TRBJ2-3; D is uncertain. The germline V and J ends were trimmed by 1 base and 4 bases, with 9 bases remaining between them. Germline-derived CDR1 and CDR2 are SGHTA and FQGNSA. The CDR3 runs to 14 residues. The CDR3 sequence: CASSLGGSPDTQYF. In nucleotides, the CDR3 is TGTGCCAGCAGCTTAGGCGGCAGCCCAGATACGCAGTATTTT.

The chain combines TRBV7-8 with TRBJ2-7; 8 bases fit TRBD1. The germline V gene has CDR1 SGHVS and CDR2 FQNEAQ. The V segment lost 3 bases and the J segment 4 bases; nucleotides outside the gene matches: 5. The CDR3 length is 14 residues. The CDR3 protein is CASSFVTGAYEQYF. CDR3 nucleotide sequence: TGTGCCAGCAGCTTCGTGACAGGGGCGTACGAGCAGTACTTC.

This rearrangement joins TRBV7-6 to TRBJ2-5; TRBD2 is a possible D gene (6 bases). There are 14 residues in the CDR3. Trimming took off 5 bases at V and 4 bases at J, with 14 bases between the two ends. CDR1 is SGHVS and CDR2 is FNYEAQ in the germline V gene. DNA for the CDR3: TGTGCCAGCAGCAATCAATACGGGAGAGAGACCCAGTACTTC. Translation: CASSNQYGRETQYF.

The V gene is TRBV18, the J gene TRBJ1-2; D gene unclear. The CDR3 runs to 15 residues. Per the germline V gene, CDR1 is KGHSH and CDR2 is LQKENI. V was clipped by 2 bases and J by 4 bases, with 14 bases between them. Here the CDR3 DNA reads TGTGCCAGCTCACCAAGGGCCGCCGCCGCCTATGGCTACACCTTC. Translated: CASSPRAAAAYGYTF.

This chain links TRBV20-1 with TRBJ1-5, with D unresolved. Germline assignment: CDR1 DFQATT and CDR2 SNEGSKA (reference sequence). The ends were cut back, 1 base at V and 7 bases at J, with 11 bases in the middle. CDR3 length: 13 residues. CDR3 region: CSARVEKGQPQHF. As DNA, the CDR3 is TGCAGTGCTAGAGTAGAGAAAGGCCAGCCCCAGCATTTT.

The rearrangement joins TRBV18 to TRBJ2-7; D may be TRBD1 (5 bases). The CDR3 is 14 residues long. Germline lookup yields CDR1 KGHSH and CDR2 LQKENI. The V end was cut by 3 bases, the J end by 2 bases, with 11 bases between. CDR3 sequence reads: CASSPGREPYEQYF. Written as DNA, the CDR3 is TGTGCCAGCTCACCGGGCAGGGAACCCTACGAGCAGTACTTC.

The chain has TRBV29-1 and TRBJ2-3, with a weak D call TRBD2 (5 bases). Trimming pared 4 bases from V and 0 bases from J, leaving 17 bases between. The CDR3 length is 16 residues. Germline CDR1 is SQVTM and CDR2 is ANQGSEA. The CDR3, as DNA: TGCAGCGTTGCAGGAGATAGCGACCCTAGCACAGATACGCAGTATTTT. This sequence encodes CSVAGDSDPSTDTQYF.

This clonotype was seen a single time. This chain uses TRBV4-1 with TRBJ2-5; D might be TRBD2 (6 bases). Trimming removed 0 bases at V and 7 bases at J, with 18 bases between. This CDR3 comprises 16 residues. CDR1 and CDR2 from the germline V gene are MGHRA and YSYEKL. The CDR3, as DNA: TGCGCCAGCAGCCAAGATCTCGGCGGAGGAGGGGCGACCCAGTACTTC. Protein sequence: CASSQDLGGGGATQYF.